Below, 17 T cell receptor beta chains from the same sample are listed, as sequenced in a study of control samples from healthy donors and cancer patients. The table came from immunoSEQ multiplex PCR; TCRdb's copy has only in-frame clones and leaves some out. The data show 130,000 or so clones, roughly 84% seen once. What was sequenced was blood. The source is a man aged 35 to 55 in good health.

The chain employs TRBV2 and TRBJ1-2; D perhaps matches TRBD1 (5 bases). The CDR3 covers 14 residues. V shed 10 bases and J shed 0 bases, with 15 bases lying between them. Per the germline V gene, CDR1 is SNHLY and CDR2 is FYNNEI. CDR3 region: CATKPQVPNYGYTF. The CDR3 nucleotides read TGTGCCACTAAACCACAGGTCCCTAACTATGGCTACACCTTC.

This chain joins TRBV10-1 and TRBJ2-7; either TRBD1 or TRBD2 may supply D (8 bases each). The germline V gene has CDR1 WNHNN and CDR2 SYGVQD (reference sequence). Trimming cost V 3 bases and J 3 bases, with 15 bases left between them. The CDR3 has 15 amino acids. DNA of the CDR3: TGCGCCAGCAGTGATAGCGGGACAGGCCTCTACGAGCAGTACTTC. Its translation is CASSDSGTGLYEQYF.

This chain joins TRBV6-5 and TRBJ1-1; D call uncertain. V lost 5 bases and J lost 8, with 15 bases in between. The CDR3 loop spans 13 amino acids. CDR1 is MNHEY, CDR2 SVGAGI, per germline. The CDR3 DNA reads as TGTGCCAGCAGTAAGGGCTTTGGCCTCGAAGCTTTCTTT. Amino acids: CASSKGFGLEAFF.

The chain is built from TRBV9 and TRBJ1-4; no clear D. CDR3 length equals 16 residues. Germline values: CDR1 SGDLS, CDR2 YYNGEE. V was trimmed by 1 base and J by 0 bases, leaving 10 bases between them. The CDR3 nucleotides read TGTGCCAGCAGCGTAACACCAGACGCAACTAATGAAAAACTGTTTTTT. Translation: CASSVTPDATNEKLFF.

The V and J genes are TRBV29-1 and TRBJ2-7; the match to TRBD2 covers 7 bases. This CDR3 region has 13 residues. Germline loops: CDR1 SQVTM, CDR2 ANQGSEA. The J segment lost 6 bases and the V segment lost 7 bases, leaving 12 bases of the junction unmatched. The CDR3, as DNA: TGCAGCGGAAGCGGGATTAGCCGTACCGAGCAGTACTTC. Protein sequence: CSGSGISRTEQYF.

J is TRBJ1-6 and V is TRBV6-6, with TRBD1 matching over 9 bases. Per germline, CDR1 MNHNY and CDR2 SVGAGI (reference sequence). Trimming cost V 6 bases and J 10 bases; bases outside gene matches: 7. There are 14 residues in the CDR3. The CDR3 bases are TGTGCCAGCAGGCGGGACAGGGAAGGCTCACCCCTCCACTTT. This gives the protein CASRRDREGSPLHF.

The V call is TRBV7-9, the J call TRBJ1-2, with no clear D. Trimming removed 3 bases from V and 1 base from J, with 6 bases in between. CDR3 length: 13 amino acids. Germline CDR1 and CDR2: SEHNR and FQNEAQ (reference sequence). The CDR3 protein is CASSFPVNYGYTF. DNA of the CDR3: TGTGCCAGCAGCTTCCCTGTTAACTATGGCTACACCTTC.

The chain combines TRBV29-1 with TRBJ1-4; 8 bases agree with TRBD1. There are 13 residues in the CDR3. Germline V gene lookup returns CDR1 SQVTM and CDR2 ANQGSEA. Trimming removed 6 bases from V and 8 bases from J; junction bases left unmatched: 8. Here the CDR3 DNA reads TGCAGCGTCCGCGGGACAGGTGGGGAAAAACTGTTTTTT. Its protein product is CSVRGTGGEKLFF. Supplemented by reference TRBV29-1 and TRBJ1-4, the full variable domain reads SAVISQKPSRDICQRGTSLTIQCQVDSQVTMMFWYRQQPGQSLTLIATANQGSEATYESGFVIDKFPISRPNLTFSTLTVSNMSPEDSSIYLCSVRGTGGEKLFFGSGTQLSVL.

The chain uses TRBV9 and TRBJ1-1; D call uncertain. This CDR3 comprises 15 residues. The germline V gene has CDR1 SGDLS and CDR2 YYNGEE. Trimming removed 1 base from V and 2 bases from J, with 12 bases in between. The CDR3 DNA reads as TGTGCCAGCAGCGTACTCCCCACAGATAACACTGAAGCTTTCTTT. Its translation is CASSVLPTDNTEAFF.

The chain uses TRBV6-2 or TRBV6-3 and TRBJ2-7; D is uncertain. V was trimmed by 2 bases and J by 3 bases, leaving 2 bases between them. Per the germline V gene, CDR1 is MNHEY and CDR2 is SVGEGT. The CDR3 runs to 11 residues. CDR3 sequence: CASSYVYEQYF. The CDR3 DNA follows: TGTGCCAGCAGTTACGTCTACGAGCAGTACTTC.

The V and J genes are TRBV7-9 and TRBJ1-4; D is perhaps TRBD1 (6 bases). The CDR3 covers 14 residues. V was pared by 1 base and J by 7 bases, with 10 bases between. The germline gives CDR1 SEHNR, CDR2 FQNEAQ (reference sequence). As DNA, the CDR3 is TGTGCCAGCAGCTTAGACAGGGTGACTGAAAAACTGTTTTTT. This encodes CASSLDRVTEKLFF.

The rearrangement links TRBV10-3 to TRBJ1-1; D gene uncertain. V was shortened by 3 bases and J by 6 bases, with 8 bases between the two germline ends. Germline V gene lookup returns CDR1 ENHRY and CDR2 SYGVKD. This CDR3 has 12 residues. In DNA form, the CDR3 reads TGTGCCATCAGTGACTCGGGTGCTGAAGCTTTCTTT. It encodes CAISDSGAEAFF.

V and J are TRBV24-1 and TRBJ2-3; 8 bases fit TRBD2. There are 16 residues in the CDR3. Germline CDR1 is KGHDR and CDR2 is SFDVKD. The V gene end was trimmed by 5 bases and the J gene end by 4 bases; junction bases not matched to a gene: 10. In nucleotides, the CDR3 is TGTGCCACCAGTGGTTTAGCGGGGCCCGATCCAGATACGCAGTATTTT. Translating gives CATSGLAGPDPDTQYF.

The V gene is TRBV5-1, the J gene TRBJ1-1, with D unresolved. The V gene lost 1 base and the J gene lost 3 bases, with 10 bases spanning the gap. Germline V gene data show CDR1 as SGHRS and CDR2 as YFSETQ. The CDR3 contains 14 residues. CDR3 bases: TGCGCCAGCAGCTTGAGGGCAAGGGACACTGAAGCTTTCTTT. Its translation is CASSLRARDTEAFF.

V is TRBV6-6 and J is TRBJ1-2, with a possible D match to TRBD1 (6 bases). Germline assignment: CDR1 MNHNY and CDR2 SVGAGI (reference sequence). The CDR3 covers 13 residues. V was cut by 5 bases and J by 1 base, with 8 bases left in between. CDR3 DNA sequence: TGTGCCAGCAGTCAACAGGGTAACTATGGCTACACCTTC. Protein product: CASSQQGNYGYTF.

This clone was found once. An end of the junction does not agree with germline; a read error may underlie this. V gene TRBV24-1 combines with J gene TRBJ1-2; 7 nucleotides match TRBD1. From germline, CDR1 is KGHDR and CDR2 SFDVKD. The CDR3 totals 16 residues. CDR3 sequence (DNA): TGTGCCACCAGTGACAGCAGACAGGGCAAGATCTATGGCCACACCTTC. It translates to CATSDSRQGKIYGHTF.

This clone came up once. CDR3 in amino acids: CASSQESGFNSPLHF. The CDR3 DNA is TGTGCCAGCAGCCAAGAATCAGGGTTCAATTCACCCCTCCACTTT. This chain links TRBV3-1 (or the pseudogene TRBV3-2) with TRBJ1-6, with a weak D call TRBD1 (5 bases). CDR1 and CDR2 (germline): LGHDT, YNNKEL (reference sequence). V was trimmed by 0 bases and J by 7 bases, leaving 10 bases between them. The CDR3 spans 15 residues.